This T cell receptor (beta chain) stems from a study of blood T cell repertoires in COVID-19. Seattle cases were enrolled at active infection and followed longitudinally. This clone was counted a single time. The CDR3 runs 15 residues. The germline gives CDR1 LGHNA, CDR2 YNFKEQ. The junction had 1 base not matched to a gene; V was cut back by 0 bases and J by 2 bases. Assay: immunoSEQ multiplex PCR; the TCRdb copy retains only in-frame clones and omits some. The table lists about 160,000 clones, around 87% of them singletons, with about an eighth in the top ten. This sequence was found in a man aged 18 to 30 with COVID-19, enrolled during active disease. This sequence joins TRBV4-2 and TRBJ1-3; 7 bases align to TRBD1. The specimen was peripheral blood. CDR3 amino acids: CASSQDTGAGNTIYF. CDR3 nucleotide sequence: TGTGCCAGCAGCCAAGACACAGGGGCTGGAAACACCATATATTTT.